The rows below give T cell receptor beta chains drawn from one sample of a study of beta chain features in type 1 diabetes. Sequencing used immunoSEQ multiplex PCR; TCRdb keeps in-frame clones, though not all of them. The data contain 250,000 to 350,000 clones, 14% to 15% of them singletons. Material: naive CD4+ T cells from blood. All receptors come from a man aged 18 to 29 with type 1 diabetes. Each CDR3 is given with its conserved first and last residue. The D gene is left open where the match is weak. The size entry is marked missing in some rows and otherwise reads once, few, many or a size class.

>-|TRBD1|TRBJ2-7|TRBV9
CASSVGGQLSYEQYF
TGTGCCAGCAGCGTAGGGGGACAGTTATCCTACGAGCAGTACTTC
>few|-|TRBJ2-7|TRBV9
CASSKVDTRVPHEQYF
TGTGCCAGCAGCAAGGTAGATACCAGGGTTCCCCACGAGCAGTACTTC
>few|-|TRBJ2-1|TRBV10-1
CASSTDRRSHNEQFF
TGCGCCAGCAGTACAGACAGGCGGTCCCACAATGAGCAGTTCTTC
>-|-|TRBJ1-2|TRBV25-1
CASSEYGGPNYGYTF
TGTGCCAGCAGTGAATACGGGGGGCCTAACTATGGCTACACCTTC
>few|-|TRBJ1-1|TRBV29-1
CSVEEQTNTEAFF
TGCAGCGTTGAAGAACAGACGAACACTGAAGCTTTCTTT
>-|-|TRBJ2-7|TRBV5-6
CASSLRAGQKEQYF
TGTGCCAGCAGCTTGAGGGCAGGGCAGAAGGAGCAGTACTTC
>few|TRBD1|TRBJ2-7|TRBV5-4
CASSLGQETYEQYF
TGTGCCAGCAGCCTGGGACAGGAGACCTACGAGCAGTACTTC
>few|-|TRBJ1-2|TRBV6-6
CASNRLGGNYGYTF
TGTGCCAGCAATCGACTGGGTGGTAACTATGGCTACACCTTC
>few|-|TRBJ2-7|TRBV9
CASSAYGGEQYF
TGTGCCAGCAGCGCCTACGGGGGAGAGCAGTACTTC
>-|-|TRBJ1-3|TRBV19
CASSHRDERNTIYF
TGTGCCAGTAGTCATCGGGATGAAAGAAACACCATATATTTT
>few|TRBD1|TRBJ1-4|TRBV5-1
CASSTGQGAEKLFF
TGCGCCAGCAGCACGGGACAGGGGGCGGAAAAACTGTTTTTT
>few|-|TRBJ1-3|TRBV19
CASRRRQEISGNTIYF
TGTGCCAGTAGGCGCCGACAGGAGATCTCTGGAAACACCATATATTTT
>-|TRBD1|TRBJ1-4|TRBV18
CASSRDRNEKLFF
TGTGCCAGCTCCCGGGACAGAAATGAAAAACTGTTTTTT
>few|-|TRBJ1-6|TRBV6-5
CASSYRGKNSPLHF
TGTGCCAGCAGTTACAGGGGGAAAAATTCACCCCTCCACTTT
>few|TRBD1|TRBJ2-7|TRBV5-1
CASSQGQGVEQYF
TGCGCCAGCAGCCAGGGACAGGGCGTCGAGCAGTACTTC
>-|TRBD2|TRBJ2-3|TRBV7-2
CASRPELAGGPDTQYF
TGTGCCAGCAGGCCAGAACTAGCGGGGGGGCCGGATACGCAGTATTTT
>-|TRBD1|TRBJ2-7|TRBV30
CAWDRGRPLEQYF
TGTGCCTGGGACAGGGGTCGGCCCCTTGAGCAGTACTTC
>few|-|TRBJ1-5|TRBV10-3
CAISAGLDQPQHF
TGTGCCATCAGTGCAGGTTTGGATCAGCCCCAGCATTTT
>-|-|TRBJ2-3|TRBV5-1
CASSLYGAGDTQYF
TGCGCCAGCAGCTTGTATGGGGCTGGGGATACGCAGTATTTT
>-|-|TRBJ2-7|TRBV29-1
CSVEDHQNEQYF
TGCAGCGTTGAAGATCACCAGAACGAGCAGTACTTC
>-|-|TRBJ1-2|TRBV27
CASSLSPGGRNYGYTF
TGTGCCAGCAGTTTATCCCCGGGGGGGCGCAACTATGGCTACACCTTC
>-|-|TRBJ1-1|TRBV7-9
CASNRLGGPEAFF
TGTGCCAGCAATAGATTGGGGGGGCCTGAAGCTTTCTTT